A single T cell receptor beta chain is shown here with its context. These data belong to a study of OX40 agonist ivuxolimab in advanced cancers. CDR1 is KGHSH and CDR2 is LQKENI in the germline V gene. The CDR3 runs 16 residues. The junction had 11 bases not matched to a gene; V was cut back by 6 bases and J by 4 bases. The assay was immunoSEQ multiplex PCR, and TCRdb's table has in-frame clones only and misses some. The repertoire consists of about 46,000 clones, with over 60% occurring once and the leading ten covering about 2.6%. The rearrangement links TRBV18 to TRBJ2-5; 10 bases agree with TRBD1. The sequence was collected from an adult with an advanced solid tumor such as melanoma, head and neck, liver or kidney cancer. The sequencing here drew on CD4+ or CD8+ T cells sorted from blood, taken in a trial of the OX40 agonist ivuxolimab. CDR3 protein: CASSRIRQGAGETQYF. CDR3 sequence (DNA): TGTGCCAGCTCTCGCATACGACAGGGGGCGGGAGAGACCCAGTACTTC.